This T cell receptor beta chain was retrieved from a study of blood T cell repertoires in COVID-19. The overall study: Collection of acute and convalescent COVID-19 samples took place in the United States, Italy and Spain. PBMCs, B-cell-depleted T cells, or T cells were the source of the cDNA or gDNA that made up the material.

Germline CDR1 SGHVT, CDR2 SQSDAQ. This CDR3 contains 17 residues. V was cut by 4 bases and J by 5 bases, with 21 bases left in between. The authors' processing: Nucleated cell number was recorded as an estimate derived from reference gene primer amplification. Repertoires were generated with immunoSEQ multiplex PCR, while TCRdb's copy carries only in-frame clones and drops some. The V and J calls and clone size were taken over from that table, and D and trimming were inferred from the DNA. The profile shows about 250,000 clones, approximately 83% of them singletons. The origin of this receptor is a man older than 75 with acute or convalescent COVID-19. The source material was peripheral blood. The chain uses TRBV7-4 and TRBJ2-1; a weak D match, TRBD1 (6 bases). The CDR3 sequence: CASSWEGAGVGNNEQFF. CDR3 bases: TGTGCCAGCAGCTGGGAAGGGGCAGGGGTCGGAAACAATGAGCAGTTCTTC.